The 20 T cell receptor beta chains below all came from one sample that was sequenced in a study of shared clonotypes between healthy human individuals. Libraries were prepared by immunoSEQ multiplex PCR; TCRdb keeps only in-frame clonotypes and omits some of them. Seen here are a few hundred thousand clones, approximately 77% observed once, and the top ten hold more than 10%. The sample taken for sequencing was PBMCs. These receptor sequences come from a woman between 40 and 50 years old in good health. Some clones in this sample may be carry-over from other donors' samples.

This clone was observed many times. Additional DNA sequences in this sample encode the identical CDR3. The chain links TRBV2 to TRBJ2-7; 16 bases fit TRBD2. Germline CDR1 and CDR2: SNHLY and FYNNEI. CDR3 size: 19 residues. Trimming took 7 bases from V and 6 from J; bases not matched to a gene: 18. The CDR3 spells CASTRGTSGRAVSEAEQYF. CDR3 DNA: TGTGCCAGCACTCGGGGGACTAGCGGGAGGGCCGTCTCCGAGGCCGAGCAGTACTTC.

This clone occurred a few times. The chain couples TRBV29-1 to TRBJ2-5; 7 nucleotides match TRBD2. V trimming: 4 bases; J trimming: 7 bases; junction bases outside the gene matches: 0. This CDR3 has 10 residues. CDR1 and CDR2 from the germline V gene are SQVTM and ANQGSEA. CDR3 in amino acids: CSVGEGTQYF. Written as DNA, the CDR3 is TGCAGCGTTGGGGAGGGGACCCAGTACTTC.

As for this clone: A read error likely explains this, since a far larger clone differs by one base. The chain couples TRBV7-2 to TRBJ2-7, with 10 bases aligning to TRBD1. CDR1 is SGHTA and CDR2 is FQGNSA in the germline V gene. This CDR3 spans 14 amino acids. This CDR3 is CASSILTGGYGQYF. The CDR3 bases are TGTGCCAGCAGCATTCTGACAGGGGGCTACGGGCAGTACTTC.

The chain has TRBV7-2 and TRBJ2-7; TRBD2 is a possible D gene (5 bases). The germline V and J ends were trimmed by 8 bases and 0 bases, with 20 bases remaining between them. This CDR3 region has 16 residues. Germline V CDR1 and CDR2: SGHTA, FQGNSA. In DNA, the CDR3 is TGTGCCAGCTCCCCCTTCGGCGGGCCGAGCTCCTACGAGCAGTACTTC. Amino acid sequence: CASSPFGGPSSYEQYF.

This rearrangement joins TRBV2 to TRBJ1-3; 7 bases agree with TRBD1. The CDR3 runs 13 residues. In germline, CDR1 is SNHLY, CDR2 FYNNEI. V was clipped by 7 bases and J by 2 bases; unmatched bases: 2. The CDR3 loop reads CASNQGAGNTIYF. The CDR3 DNA is TGTGCCAGCAATCAGGGGGCTGGAAACACCATATATTTT.

V gene TRBV5-4 combines with J gene TRBJ2-1; no firm D call. The V gene's germline CDR1 is SGHNT and CDR2 YYREEE (reference sequence). Trimming took off 4 bases at V and 2 bases at J, with 13 bases between the two ends. The CDR3 runs 15 residues. Here the CDR3 reads CASSPRSVAYNEQFF. The CDR3 DNA reads TGTGCCAGCAGCCCGAGGTCCGTGGCCTACAATGAGCAGTTCTTC.

This clone was seen a single time. This chain connects TRBV5-1 to TRBJ2-5; unclear D gene. V was clipped by 0 bases and J by 4 bases, with 10 bases between them. The germline V gene encodes CDR1 SGHRS and CDR2 YFSETQ. The CDR3 consists of 14 residues. Here the CDR3 DNA reads TGCGCCAGCAGCTTGGAAGGTAGCCGAGAGACCCAGTACTTC. Its protein is CASSLEGSRETQYF.

This clone has a handful of counts. This chain joins TRBV6-1 and TRBJ2-5, with a tentative D call TRBD2 (5 bases). Looked up from germline, CDR1 is MNHNS and CDR2 is SASEGT. The V end was cut by 0 bases, the J end by 2 bases, with 13 bases between. CDR3 size: 16 residues. The CDR3 nucleotides are TGTGCCAGCAGTGAAGCCGGATGGTCGGGACAAGAGACCCAGTACTTC. Amino acid sequence: CASSEAGWSGQETQYF.

This sequence joins TRBV18 and TRBJ2-1, with D uncertain. CDR1 and CDR2 from the germline V gene are KGHSH and LQKENI. V shed 0 bases and J shed 9 bases, with 6 bases lying between them. CDR3 size: 12 residues. For the CDR3, the DNA is TGTGCCAGCTCACCACCGCCCGGTGAGCAGTTCTTC. Its translation is CASSPPPGEQFF. The whole variable domain, filled in from reference TRBV18 and TRBJ2-1, reads NAGVMQNPRHLVRRRGQEARLRCSPMKGHSHVYWYRQLPEEGLKFMVYLQKENIIDESGMPKERFSAEFPKEGPSILRIQQVVRGDSAAYFCASSPPPGEQFFGPGTRLTVL.

This clone appeared a single time. The rearrangement joins TRBV15 to TRBJ1-2, with 8 bases identical to TRBD1. The CDR3 extends over 16 amino acids. V was clipped by 1 base and J by 4 bases; unmatched bases: 8. The germline V gene has CDR1 LNHNV and CDR2 YYDKDF (reference sequence). This chain's CDR3 is CATSRGGTGQTYGYTF. CDR3 DNA: TGTGCCACCAGCAGAGGAGGGACAGGCCAGACCTATGGCTACACCTTC. Full variable domain (missing parts from reference TRBV15 and TRBJ1-2): DAMVIQNPRYQVTQFGKPVTLSCSQTLNHNVMYWYQQKSSQAPKLLFHYYDKDFNNEADTPDNFQSRRPNTSFCFLDIRSPGLGDTAMYLCATSRGGTGQTYGYTFGSGTRLTVV.

This rearrangement joins TRBV11-2 to TRBJ2-1; D possibly matches TRBD1 or TRBD2 (6 bases each). The CDR3 has 15 amino acids. From germline, CDR1 is SGHAT and CDR2 FQNNGV. Trimming took off 6 bases at V and 12 bases at J, with 24 bases between the two ends. The CDR3 loop reads CASSPLTGRGQGQFF. The CDR3 DNA is TGTGCCAGCAGTCCACTTACGGGCCGGGGGCAGGGGCAGTTCTTC. The full variable domain, its missing parts supplied by reference TRBV11-2 and TRBJ2-1, is EAGVAQSPRYKIIEKRQSVAFWCNPISGHATLYWYQQILGQGPKLLIQFQNNGVVDDSQLPKDRFSAERLKGVDSTLKIQPAKLEDSAVYLCASSPLTGRGQGQFFGPGTRLTVL.

The gene calls are TRBV27 and TRBJ2-7; D is unclear. V was clipped by 7 bases and J by 2 bases, with 12 bases between them. The CDR3 contains 13 residues. Germline values: CDR1 MNHEY, CDR2 SMNVEV (reference sequence). CDR3: CASIFSITYEQYF. The CDR3, as DNA: TGTGCCAGCATTTTTTCCATCACCTACGAGCAGTACTTC.

This clone was counted at least ten times. The chain employs TRBV7-9 and TRBJ2-7, with D possibly TRBD1 on 6 matching bases. The CDR3 extends over 14 amino acids. V was pared by 1 base and J by 6 bases, with 13 bases between. CDR1 and CDR2 (germline): SEHNR, FQNEAQ (reference sequence). CDR3 region: CASSLVPDRREQYF. CDR3 nucleotides: TGTGCCAGCAGCTTAGTGCCGGACAGACGCGAGCAGTACTTC.

The chain carries TRBV5-1 and TRBJ2-3, with 8 bases that match TRBD2. Germline V gene data show CDR1 as SGHRS and CDR2 as YFSETQ. The CDR3 extends over 14 amino acids. V lost 4 bases to trimming and J lost 8 bases; unmatched junction nucleotides: 9. This CDR3 reads CASSPPGLEVTQYF. As DNA, the CDR3 is TGCGCCAGCAGCCCACCGGGACTAGAGGTTACGCAGTATTTT.

The chain recombines TRBV2 with TRBJ2-3; D possibly corresponds to TRBD2 (6 bases). Germline V gene data show CDR1 as SNHLY and CDR2 as FYNNEI. This CDR3 region has 15 residues. The V end was cut by 7 bases, the J end by 2 bases, with 16 bases between. The CDR3 loop is CASMRRVGFTDTQYF. CDR3 in DNA: TGTGCCAGCATGAGGAGGGTTGGATTCACAGATACGCAGTATTTT.

This rearrangement joins TRBV5-1 to TRBJ2-7; the D gene is possibly TRBD1 (6 bases). Trimming pared 4 bases from V and 2 bases from J, leaving 19 bases between. The CDR3 consists of 16 residues. Per germline, CDR1 SGHRS and CDR2 YFSETQ. This CDR3 reads CASSPTSRQATYEQYF. CDR3 nucleotide sequence: TGCGCCAGCAGCCCGACATCCCGACAGGCGACCTACGAGCAGTACTTC.

V is TRBV6-5 and J is TRBJ1-2; no definite D call. CDR3 length: 12 residues. Germline assignment: CDR1 MNHEY and CDR2 SVGAGI. Trimming left V 5 bases short and J 1 base short, with 5 bases between. CDR3 sequence: CASSEGNYGYTF. The CDR3 nucleotides are TGTGCCAGCAGTGAGGGTAACTATGGCTACACCTTC.

This chain connects TRBV2 to TRBJ2-1; 12 bases fit TRBD2. Per the germline V gene, CDR1 is SNHLY and CDR2 is FYNNEI. The CDR3 is 13 amino acids. V lost 7 bases, J lost 9 bases, and 4 bases stayed unmatched. CDR3 DNA sequence: TGTGCCAGCAAGGCGGGACTAGCGGGTGAGCAGTTCTTC. This codes for CASKAGLAGEQFF.

The chain has TRBV11-3 and TRBJ2-4; 8 nucleotides align to TRBD1. Germline V gives CDR1 SGHNT, CDR2 YENEEA. Trimming at V came to 5 bases and at J to 8 bases, leaving 23 bases not matched to a gene. The CDR3 runs to 19 residues. CDR3 sequence reads: CASSPAYGLLGQGGDIQYF. The CDR3 coding sequence is TGTGCCAGCAGCCCGGCTTATGGACTTTTAGGACAGGGCGGAGACATTCAGTACTTC.

This chain joins TRBV29-1 and TRBJ2-3, with 10 nucleotides matching TRBD1. V lost 4 bases to trimming and J lost 5 bases; unmatched junction nucleotides: 9. The germline gives CDR1 SQVTM, CDR2 ANQGSEA. The CDR3 loop spans 15 amino acids. The CDR3 nucleotides read TGCAGCGTTGTGGGCGACAGGGGGCCGGGAGATACGCAGTATTTT. Amino acids: CSVVGDRGPGDTQYF.